This T cell receptor (beta chain) was captured in a study of T cells after yellow fever vaccination. Study-wide results and caveats: Post-booster reappearance was seen for most primary-vaccination clones (around 96% CD4, around 89% CD8).

Germline V gene sequence: CDR1 SGHTA, CDR2 FQGNSA. This CDR3 has 12 amino acids. This clonotype appeared many times. Antigen unknown. One end of the junction fails to match germline, which may point to a read error. Conversion of TCR transcripts into cDNA relied on 5'RACE template switching, which added a universal primer site and UMIs. TCRdb redid the calling of the 5' RACE reads with MiXCR, one entry per CDR3 protein. The sample includes about 69,000 distinct CDR3 sequences, about 6% seen only once; the top ten take less than 2.5%. Sequences were derived from CD4+ T cells sorted from PBMCs, sampled approximately 16 days after the first yellow fever vaccination. This sequence was found in a man aged 18 to 35 who received the YFV17D yellow fever vaccine. The gene calls are TRBV7-2 and TRBJ2-5; no definite D call. CDR3 sequence (DNA): TGTGCCAGCAGCTTAGACTCTTCTGAAGCGCACTTC. Translating it yields CASSLDSSEAHF.